This record looks at one TCR beta chain sequence and its context. The CDR3 is made up of 18 amino acids. Losses at the gene ends were 8 bases for V and 0 bases for J; bases not matched to a gene: 8. Looked up from germline, CDR1 is KGHSH and CDR2 is LQKENI. The data originate from a study of blood T cell repertoires in COVID-19. Overall study context: COVID-19 samples, acute and convalescent, were from the United States, Italy and Spain. T cells, B-cell-depleted T cells, or PBMCs provided the cDNA or gDNA that served as material.

Original methodology: Quantification of nucleated cells was approximated via reference gene primer amplification. This table comes from immunoSEQ multiplex PCR, and its TCRdb copy is limited to in-frame clones, with some not included. D and trimming were read from the DNA, whereas the V and J calls and clone size are those reported in that table. The top ten clones hold about 2.3% of a sample with some 86,000 clones, under 95% of them seen once. The sequence was collected from a human donor with active COVID-19. The donor label of this sample is uncertain. V and J are TRBV18 and TRBJ2-1, with 15 bases fitting TRBD2. The specimen sequenced was peripheral blood. The DNA of the CDR3 is TGTGCCAGCCGCCGGGGACTAGCGGGGGGTAGCTCCTACAATGAGCAGTTCTTC. Translation gives CASRRGLAGGSSYNEQFF.